These 23 T cell receptor beta chains share one sample of origin, sequenced in a study of read filtering for tumor transcriptome and immune sequencing. This library used roughly 370 ng RNA and molecular barcoded adaptors spanning alpha/delta and beta/gamma chains. TCRdb re-analysed the reads in MiXCR, keeping a single row per CDR3 protein. Here the sample spans approximately 150,000 distinct CDR3 sequences, around 14% being singletons. Sequenced material: a population of CD138-negative cells sorted from bone marrow. These receptors originate from a donor at least 40 years old with multiple myeloma.

This clonotype came up many times. The chain recombines TRBV29-1 with TRBJ2-1; D remains unclear. This CDR3 contains 12 residues. The germline V gene has CDR1 SQVTM and CDR2 ANQGSEA. Trimming cost V 7 bases and J 6 bases, with 13 bases left between them. This CDR3 is CSAYDVSNEQFF. The CDR3, as DNA: TGCAGCGCGTACGATGTGTCCAATGAGCAGTTCTTC.

With regard to this clonotype: A read error may be the cause here, since a much bigger clone is one base away. V is TRBV11-2 and J is TRBJ1-5; perhaps TRBD1 as D (6 bases). In germline, CDR1 is SGHAT, CDR2 FQNNGV. CDR3 length: 16 amino acids. Trimming stripped 8 bases from V and 7 bases from J, with 24 bases between. CDR3 sequence: CASGSIEGQLGQPQHF. The CDR3 region has the DNA TGTGCCAGCGGCTCAATTGAAGGACAGCTGGGGCAGCCCCAGCATTTT. The variable domain in full, with the rest retrieved from reference TRBV11-2 and TRBJ1-5, is EAGVAQSPRYKIIEKRQSVAFWCNPISGHATLYWYQQILGQGPKLLIQFQNNGVVDDSQLPKDRFSAERLKGVDSTLKIQPAKLEDSAVYLCASGSIEGQLGQPQHFGDGTRLSIL.

The V and J genes are TRBV11-2 and TRBJ2-7; a weak D match, TRBD1 (6 bases). The CDR3 is made up of 16 amino acids. Trimming took off 3 bases at V and 0 bases at J, with 15 bases between the two ends. The V gene's germline CDR1 is SGHAT and CDR2 FQNNGV. DNA for the CDR3: TGTGCCAGCAGCTTCTGGACAGACCGATCCTCCTACGAGCAGTACTTC. Translated: CASSFWTDRSSYEQYF.

This clonotype was recorded many times. The chain recombines TRBV20-1 with TRBJ1-1, with D possibly being TRBD1 (5 bases). Germline CDR1 DFQATT, CDR2 SNEGSKA (reference sequence). The V end was cut by 2 bases, the J end by 0 bases, with 7 bases between. The CDR3 runs 13 residues. The CDR3 region has the DNA TGCAGTGCTAGAAGGGGAGTGAACACTGAAGCTTTCTTT. Its protein is CSARRGVNTEAFF.

This clonotype was recorded a few times. The chain carries TRBV5-1 and TRBJ1-1, with 7 bases fitting TRBD1. The CDR3 has 14 amino acids. The junction had 8 bases not matched to a gene; V was cut back by 4 bases and J by 5 bases. The germline V gene encodes CDR1 SGHRS and CDR2 YFSETQ. CDR3 DNA: TGCGCCAGCAGCCCAACAGGGGACGGGACTGAAGCTTTCTTT. Amino acids: CASSPTGDGTEAFF.

The sample holds many counts of this clonotype. This chain connects TRBV11-2 to TRBJ2-4; no clear D gene. Germline CDR1 SGHAT, CDR2 FQNNGV. This CDR3 has 14 residues. V was trimmed by 5 bases and J by 6 bases, leaving 14 bases between them. CDR3 DNA sequence: TGTGCCAGCAGCCTTGATGCCCTAAGAAACATTCAGTACTTC. This encodes CASSLDALRNIQYF. Drawing the rest from reference TRBV11-2 and TRBJ2-4, the complete variable domain is EAGVAQSPRYKIIEKRQSVAFWCNPISGHATLYWYQQILGQGPKLLIQFQNNGVVDDSQLPKDRFSAERLKGVDSTLKIQPAKLEDSAVYLCASSLDALRNIQYFGAGTRLSVL.

In this sample, this clonotype turned up a few times. V is TRBV5-1 and J is TRBJ2-7; 8 nucleotides match TRBD1. The CDR3 covers 15 residues. With V trimmed by 4 bases and J by 3 bases, 9 bases remained unmatched. Germline V lookup: CDR1 SGHRS, CDR2 YFSETQ. CDR3 region: CASSPRQGSSYEQYF. As DNA, the CDR3 is TGCGCCAGCAGCCCCCGACAGGGGTCGAGCTACGAGCAGTACTTC.

The rearrangement uses TRBV20-1 and TRBJ2-4; 9 bases match TRBD1. Trimming cost V 6 bases and J 2 bases; bases outside gene matches: 11. The germline CDR1 and CDR2 sequences are DFQATT and SNEGSKA (reference sequence). The CDR3 length is 16 residues. The CDR3 protein is CSAPMATGGTKNIQYF. The CDR3 DNA sequence: TGCAGTGCCCCCATGGCGACAGGGGGTACCAAAAACATTCAGTACTTC.

The table lists this clonotype with many counts. This sequence joins TRBV27 and TRBJ2-7; D is ambiguous. The CDR3 totals 14 residues. Germline CDR1 and CDR2: MNHEY and SMNVEV (reference sequence). V was pared by 3 bases and J by 0 bases, with 9 bases between. Here the CDR3 reads CASSFTDNSYEQYF. In DNA, the CDR3 is TGTGCCAGCAGTTTTACCGACAACTCCTACGAGCAGTACTTC.

On this clonotype: A much larger clone sits a single nucleotide away, making a read error possible. V usage is TRBV7-9 and J usage is TRBJ1-2; unclear D gene. This CDR3 has 11 residues. From germline, CDR1 is SEHNR and CDR2 FQNEAQ (reference sequence). V was clipped by 7 bases and J by 9 bases, with 12 bases between them. This CDR3 is CASITADRYTF. In DNA form, the CDR3 reads TGTGCCAGCATCACTGCCGATCGCTACACCTTC.

Turning to this clonotype: This sequence may be a read error, since a much larger clone differs from it by one base. Since the CDR3 does not end with the conserved phenylalanine or tryptophan, this likely comes from a read error. CDR3 sequence: CAWSRSSYEQYL. The CDR3 coding sequence is TGTGCCTGGAGTAGGAGCTCCTACGAGCAGTACTTA. J is TRBJ2-7 and V is TRBV30; no clear D gene. V was clipped by 2 bases and J by 0 bases, with 5 bases between them. Germline CDR1 and CDR2: GTSNPN and SVGIG (reference sequence). CDR3 length: 12 residues.

The genes are TRBV24-1 and TRBJ2-2; D not certain. Germline V lookup: CDR1 KGHDR, CDR2 SFDVKD. CDR3 size: 15 residues. Trimming shortened V by 4 bases and J by 5 bases, and 13 bases separated the two germline ends. In nucleotides, the CDR3 is TGTGCCACCAGTGACTCCCTTGCGCCAACCGGGGAGCTGTTTTTT. Its protein product is CATSDSLAPTGELFF.

The table lists this clonotype with many counts. The J gene is TRBJ2-3, the V gene TRBV2; 15 nucleotides line up with TRBD2. The CDR3 has 16 residues. In germline, CDR1 is SNHLY, CDR2 FYNNEI. Germline trimming cut 5 bases from V and 3 bases from J; bases unmatched to any gene: 3. CDR3 in DNA: TGTGCCAGCAGTAAAGGACTAGCGGGAGGGACAGATACGCAGTATTTT. Protein product: CASSKGLAGGTDTQYF.

This clonotype was found many times. V usage is TRBV7-9 and J usage is TRBJ1-2, with D tentatively TRBD1 (5 bases). From germline, CDR1 is SEHNR and CDR2 FQNEAQ (reference sequence). The V end was cut by 4 bases, the J end by 5 bases, with 17 bases between. The CDR3 extends over 15 amino acids. DNA of the CDR3: TGTGCCAGCAGCTCCCTAGCGCAGGGAGGGTATGGCTACACCTTC. It translates to CASSSLAQGGYGYTF.

This clonotype was counted at least ten times. V gene TRBV27 combines with J gene TRBJ1-5; D may be TRBD1 (5 bases). This CDR3 is 13 amino acids long. Germline CDR1 is MNHEY and CDR2 is SMNVEV (reference sequence). V gave up 5 bases and J gave up 7 bases, with 12 bases separating them. CDR3 nucleotides: TGTGCCAGCAGTCCCACAGGAAGCCAGCCCCAGCATTTT. Amino acids: CASSPTGSQPQHF.

This clonotype was seen ten or more times. The chain is built from TRBV10-3 and TRBJ2-6; no reliable D call. Per germline, CDR1 ENHRY and CDR2 SYGVKD. The CDR3 is 14 amino acids. V lost 9 bases to trimming and J lost 1 base, with 10 bases between them. CDR3 in DNA: TGTGCCATTTTCGATCCTTCTGGGGCCAACGTCCTGACTTTC. Its translation: CAIFDPSGANVLTF.

This clonotype appeared many times. The V and J genes are TRBV29-1 and TRBJ1-2; 11 bases are shared with TRBD1. After removal of 1 base from V and 3 bases from J, the junction contained 10 bases not matched to a gene. The germline V gene encodes CDR1 SQVTM and CDR2 ANQGSEA. CDR3 length: 17 amino acids. The chain's CDR3 is CSVEGAVPGQGDYGYTF. Written as DNA, the CDR3 is TGCAGCGTTGAAGGAGCCGTTCCGGGACAGGGGGACTATGGCTACACCTTC.

With regard to this clonotype: A single base separates this from a much larger clone, so it may be a read error. The V and J genes are TRBV5-1 and TRBJ2-1, with a possible D match to TRBD2 (6 bases). The CDR3 has 14 residues. The V gene lost 1 base and the J gene lost 10 bases, with 15 bases spanning the gap. Germline CDR1 SGHRS, CDR2 YFSETQ. The CDR3 coding sequence is TGCGCCAGCAGCTTGAGCGGGCCAGCCTACGAGCAGTTCTTC. The encoded protein is CASSLSGPAYEQFF.

A word on this clonotype: Just one base apart from a much larger clone, this may be a read error. V is TRBV27 and J is TRBJ2-6, with D maybe TRBD1 (5 bases). CDR1 and CDR2 (germline): MNHEY, SMNVEV (reference sequence). CDR3 length equals 14 residues. The CDR3 sequence is CASSWNSGANALTF. CDR3 nucleotides: TGTGCCAGCAGTTGGAACTCTGGGGCCAACGCCCTGACTTTC.

This clonotype was counted at least ten times. This rearrangement joins TRBV7-2 to TRBJ2-7, with TRBD2 identical over 7 bases. The J segment lost 7 bases and the V segment lost 5 bases, leaving 17 bases of the junction unmatched. The CDR3 contains 16 residues. The V gene's germline CDR1 is SGHTA and CDR2 FQGNSA. CDR3 nucleotide sequence: TGTGCCAGCAGCCCAACAGGATCGGTGACTAGCAAAGAGCAGTACTTC. It yields the protein CASSPTGSVTSKEQYF.

There are many counts of this clonotype. The rearrangement joins TRBV20-1 to TRBJ2-3; no clear D gene. Germline lookup yields CDR1 DFQATT and CDR2 SNEGSKA (reference sequence). CDR3 length: 13 residues. Trimming removed 2 bases from V and 10 bases from J, with 16 bases in between. The CDR3 here is CSARSDFRSAQYF. CDR3 nucleotides: TGCAGTGCTAGATCCGACTTCAGGTCGGCGCAGTATTTT.

This clonotype was counted between two and nine times. This sequence joins TRBV6-2 or TRBV6-3 and TRBJ2-1; TRBD2 matches at 8 bases. The CDR3 sequence is 16 residues long. V was clipped by 0 bases and J by 8 bases; unmatched bases: 9. Looked up from germline, CDR1 is MNHEY and CDR2 is SVGEGT. CDR3 bases: TGTGCCAGCAGTTACTCGAGGATAGCGGGAAGCTATGAGCAGTTCTTC. Translating it yields CASSYSRIAGSYEQFF.

The CDR3 is CASSRIFNEQFF. The CDR3 DNA sequence: TGTGCCAGCAGCCGGATCTTCAATGAGCAGTTCTTC. V gene TRBV6-2 or TRBV6-3 combines with J gene TRBJ2-1; no clear D gene. The germline V and J ends were trimmed by 6 bases and 6 bases, with 9 bases remaining between them. Germline assignment: CDR1 MNHEY and CDR2 SVGEGT. CDR3 size: 12 residues.